This T cell receptor (beta chain) emerged from a study of blood T cells in healthy people across ages. Study-wide points: A strong correlation between TCR beta diversity and naive T cell percentage was seen.

This clonotype has only a few counts. Its antigen is as yet unknown. Germline V gene lookup returns CDR1 LGHNA and CDR2 YNFKEQ. This CDR3 comprises 17 residues. The V end lost 4 bases, the J end lost 7 bases, and 23 bases lay between the germline ends. Primers used in a second PCR of roughly 7 to 12 cycles were a sample-barcoded 5' primer and a J-beta primer mix. Each of the samples gave a minimum of 2.5 million paired-end reads that contained CDR3. TCRdb analysed the 5' RACE reads with MiXCR anew, one entry per CDR3 protein. The table lists roughly 1.5 million distinct CDR3 sequences, roughly two fifths of them singletons.

Sequenced input: blood. This chain connects TRBV4-2 to TRBJ2-1; D possibly corresponds to TRBD2 (7 bases). This TCR was sampled from a woman aged 18-29 years in good health. CDR3 residues: CASSPQRGAGVGNEQFF. The CDR3 coding sequence is TGTGCCAGCAGCCCTCAAAGGGGGGCGGGAGTCGGGAATGAGCAGTTCTTC.